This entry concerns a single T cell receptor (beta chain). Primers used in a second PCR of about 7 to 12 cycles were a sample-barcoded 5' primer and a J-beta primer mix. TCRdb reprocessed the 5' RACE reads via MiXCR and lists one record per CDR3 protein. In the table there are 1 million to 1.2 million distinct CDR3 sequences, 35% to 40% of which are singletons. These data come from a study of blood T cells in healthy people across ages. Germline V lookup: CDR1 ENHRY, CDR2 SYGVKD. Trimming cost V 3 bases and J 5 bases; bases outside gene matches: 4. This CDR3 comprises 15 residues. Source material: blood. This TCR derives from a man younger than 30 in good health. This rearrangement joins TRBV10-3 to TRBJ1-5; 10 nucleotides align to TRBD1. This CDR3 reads CAISDSDRGHQPQHF. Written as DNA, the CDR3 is TGTGCCATCAGTGATTCCGACAGGGGGCATCAGCCCCAGCATTTT.